This TCR beta chain stems from a study of shared T cell receptors in the human thymus. The data were produced by immunoSEQ multiplex PCR, yet TCRdb's version contains in-frame clones alone and is incomplete. The sample shows about 660,000 clones, about 90% of them seen only once. CDR1 and CDR2 from the germline V gene are SGHTA and FQGNSA. The CDR3 consists of 17 residues. Trimming left V 0 bases short and J 0 bases short, with 9 bases between. These records were also assigned to another study, of human thymus T cells. That work adds: Resections that were taken during corrective heart surgery supplied the thymus tissue. Thymic and blood repertoires appeared to carry a bias in their V and J gene usage.

The sequence was collected from a boy under three years old with a congenital heart defect. V and J are TRBV7-2 and TRBJ2-6; no clear D gene. Specimen: thymocytes. The CDR3 DNA reads as TGTGCCAGCAGCTTAGCGCTAGTGTCCTCTGGGGCCAACGTCCTGACTTTC. It encodes CASSLALVSSGANVLTF.